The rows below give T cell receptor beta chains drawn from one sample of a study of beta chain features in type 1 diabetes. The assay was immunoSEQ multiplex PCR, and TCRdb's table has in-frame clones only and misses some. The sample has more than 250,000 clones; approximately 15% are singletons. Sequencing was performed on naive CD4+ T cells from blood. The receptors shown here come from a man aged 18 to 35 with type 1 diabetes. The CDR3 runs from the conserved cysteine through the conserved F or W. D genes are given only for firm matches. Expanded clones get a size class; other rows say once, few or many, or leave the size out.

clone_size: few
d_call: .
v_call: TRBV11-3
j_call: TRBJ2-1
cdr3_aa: CASSLGGRNSYNEQFF
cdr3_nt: TGTGCCAGCAGCTTAGGAGGGAGAAACTCCTACAATGAGCAGTTCTTC

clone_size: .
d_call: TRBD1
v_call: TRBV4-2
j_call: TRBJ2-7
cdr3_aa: CASSQEDRGSYEQYF
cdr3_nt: TGTGCCAGCAGCCAAGAAGACAGGGGATCCTACGAGCAGTACTTC

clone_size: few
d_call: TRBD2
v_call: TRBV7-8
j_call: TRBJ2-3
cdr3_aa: CASSSPTSWGTQYF
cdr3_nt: TGTGCCAGCAGCTCCCCGACTAGCTGGGGGACGCAGTATTTT

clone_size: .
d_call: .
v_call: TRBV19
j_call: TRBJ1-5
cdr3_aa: CASYRNGYQHF
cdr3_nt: TGTGCCAGTTATAGGAACGGGTACCAGCATTTT

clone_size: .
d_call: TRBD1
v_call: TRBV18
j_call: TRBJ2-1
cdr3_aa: CASSRTGISYNEQFF
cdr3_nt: TGTGCCAGCTCACGGACAGGAATCTCCTACAATGAGCAGTTCTTC

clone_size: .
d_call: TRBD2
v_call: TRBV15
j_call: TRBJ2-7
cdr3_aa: CATSRESGGVYEQYF
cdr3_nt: TGTGCCACCAGCAGAGAAAGCGGGGGAGTCTACGAGCAGTACTTC

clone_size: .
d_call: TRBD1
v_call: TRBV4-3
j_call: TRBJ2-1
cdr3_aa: CASSPGTGTGYNEQFF
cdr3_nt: TGCGCCAGCAGTCCCGGGACAGGGACCGGATACAATGAGCAGTTCTTC

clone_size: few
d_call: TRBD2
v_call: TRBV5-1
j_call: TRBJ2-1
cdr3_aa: CASSWRGTSGQQFF
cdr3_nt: TGCGCCAGCAGCTGGAGAGGGACTAGCGGACAGCAGTTCTTC

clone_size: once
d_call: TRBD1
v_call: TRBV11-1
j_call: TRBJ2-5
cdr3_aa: CASSLVTGGKETQYF
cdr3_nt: TGTGCCAGCAGCTTAGTGACAGGGGGCAAAGAGACCCAGTACTTC

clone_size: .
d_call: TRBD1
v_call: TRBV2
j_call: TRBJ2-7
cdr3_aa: CASGQGVEQYF
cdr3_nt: TGTGCCAGCGGACAGGGTGTCGAGCAGTACTTC

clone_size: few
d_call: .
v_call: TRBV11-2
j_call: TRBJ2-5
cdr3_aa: CASSLAAGLETQYF
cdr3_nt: TGTGCCAGCAGCTTAGCGGCGGGCCTTGAGACCCAGTACTTC

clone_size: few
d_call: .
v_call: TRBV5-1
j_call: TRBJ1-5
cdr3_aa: CASSPAGGRQQPQHF
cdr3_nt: TGCGCCAGCAGCCCAGCGGGCGGGCGGCAACAGCCCCAGCATTTT

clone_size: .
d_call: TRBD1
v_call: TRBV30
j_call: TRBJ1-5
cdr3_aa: CAWSTGQGQPQHF
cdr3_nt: TGTGCCTGGAGTACCGGACAGGGCCAGCCCCAGCATTTT

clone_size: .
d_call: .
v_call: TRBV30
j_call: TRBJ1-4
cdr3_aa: CAWSPWSGGTNEKLFF
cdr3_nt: TGTGCCTGGAGCCCGTGGAGCGGAGGTACGAATGAAAAACTGTTTTTT

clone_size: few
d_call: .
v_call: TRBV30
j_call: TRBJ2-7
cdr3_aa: CAWSPAGYSYEQYF
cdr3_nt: TGTGCCTGGAGTCCCGCGGGATACTCCTACGAGCAGTACTTC

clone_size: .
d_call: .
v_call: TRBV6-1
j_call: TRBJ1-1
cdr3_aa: CAGGGPAEAFF
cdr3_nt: TGTGCGGGGGGAGGGCCGGCTGAAGCTTTCTTT

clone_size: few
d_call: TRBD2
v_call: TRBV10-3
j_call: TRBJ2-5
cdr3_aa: CAIRLAGEETQYF
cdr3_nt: TGTGCCATCAGGCTAGCGGGAGAAGAGACCCAGTACTTC

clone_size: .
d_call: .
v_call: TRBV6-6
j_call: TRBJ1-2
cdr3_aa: CASSRVAGENYGYTF
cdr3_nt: TGTGCCAGCAGCCGGGTGGCGGGGGAGAACTATGGCTACACCTTC

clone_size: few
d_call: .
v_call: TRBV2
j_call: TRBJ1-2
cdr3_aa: CASRREANYGYTF
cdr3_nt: TGTGCCAGCAGGAGAGAGGCTAACTATGGCTACACCTTC

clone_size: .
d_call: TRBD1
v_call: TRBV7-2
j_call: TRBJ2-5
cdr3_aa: CASSSPGQVETQYF
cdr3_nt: TGTGCCAGCAGCTCCCCGGGACAGGTTGAGACCCAGTACTTC

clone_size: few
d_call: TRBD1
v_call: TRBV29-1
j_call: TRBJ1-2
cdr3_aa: CSVVQGVNYGYTF
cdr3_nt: TGCAGCGTCGTACAGGGGGTTAACTATGGCTACACCTTC

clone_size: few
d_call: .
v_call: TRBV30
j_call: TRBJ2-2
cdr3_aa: CAWSVSGELFF
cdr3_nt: TGTGCCTGGAGTGTGAGCGGGGAGCTGTTTTTT

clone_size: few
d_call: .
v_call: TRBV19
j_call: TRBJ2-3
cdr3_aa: CASRDWDSTDTQYF
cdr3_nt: TGTGCCAGTAGGGACTGGGATAGCACAGATACGCAGTATTTT

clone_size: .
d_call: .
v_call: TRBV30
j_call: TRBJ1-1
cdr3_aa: CAWSVLLNTEAFF
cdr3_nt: TGTGCCTGGAGTGTACTATTGAACACTGAAGCTTTCTTT

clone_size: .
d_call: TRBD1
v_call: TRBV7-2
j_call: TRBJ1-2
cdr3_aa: CASSPIFRQGSGGYTF
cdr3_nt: TGTGCCAGCAGCCCCATCTTCAGACAGGGCTCGGGTGGCTACACCTTC

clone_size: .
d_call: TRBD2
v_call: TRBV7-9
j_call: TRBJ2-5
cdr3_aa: CASSFGSGGPQETQYF
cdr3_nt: TGTGCCAGCAGCTTTGGGTCGGGGGGACCACAAGAGACCCAGTACTTC

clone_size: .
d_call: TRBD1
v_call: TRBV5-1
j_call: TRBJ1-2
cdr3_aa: CASRLGTEGAYGYTF
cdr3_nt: TGCGCCAGCAGACTCGGGACAGAGGGGGCCTATGGCTACACCTTC

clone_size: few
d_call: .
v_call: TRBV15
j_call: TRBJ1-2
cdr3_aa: CATSRDQELYTF
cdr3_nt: TGTGCCACCAGCAGAGATCAGGAACTCTACACCTTC

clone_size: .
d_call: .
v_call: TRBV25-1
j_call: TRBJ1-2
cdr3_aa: CASSPGPGHGYTF
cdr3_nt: TGTGCCAGCAGCCCGGGCCCAGGGCATGGCTACACCTTC

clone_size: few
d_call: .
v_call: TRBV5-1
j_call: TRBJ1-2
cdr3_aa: CASSLDAQGDYGYTF
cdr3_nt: TGCGCCAGCAGCTTGGATGCCCAAGGAGACTATGGCTACACCTTC

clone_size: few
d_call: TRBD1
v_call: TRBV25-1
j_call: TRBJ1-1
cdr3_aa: CASSAGTGNTEAFF
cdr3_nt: TGTGCCAGCAGCGCCGGGACAGGGAACACTGAAGCTTTCTTT

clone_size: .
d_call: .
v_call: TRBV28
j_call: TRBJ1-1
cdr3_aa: CASSYGGRIEAFF
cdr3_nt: TGTGCCAGCAGTTACGGGGGTAGGATTGAAGCTTTCTTT

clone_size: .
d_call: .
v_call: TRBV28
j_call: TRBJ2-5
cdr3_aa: CASSQGSETQYF
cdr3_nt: TGTGCCAGCAGCCAGGGATCGGAGACCCAGTACTTC

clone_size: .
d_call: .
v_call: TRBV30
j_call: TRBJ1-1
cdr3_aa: CAHWRGNTEAFF
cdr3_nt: TGTGCTCATTGGCGGGGAAACACTGAAGCTTTCTTT

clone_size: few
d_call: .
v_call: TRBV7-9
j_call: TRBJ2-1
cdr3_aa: CASSSQRGGYNEQFF
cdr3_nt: TGTGCCAGCAGCTCCCAGCGAGGAGGCTACAATGAGCAGTTCTTC

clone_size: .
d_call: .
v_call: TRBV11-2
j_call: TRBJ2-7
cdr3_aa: CASSLDRVSYEQYF
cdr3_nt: TGTGCCAGCAGCTTAGATCGGGTCTCCTACGAGCAGTACTTC

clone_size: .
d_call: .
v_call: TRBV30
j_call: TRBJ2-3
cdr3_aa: CAWSPARGLDTQYF
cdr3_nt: TGTGCCTGGAGTCCGGCGAGAGGGCTGGATACGCAGTATTTT

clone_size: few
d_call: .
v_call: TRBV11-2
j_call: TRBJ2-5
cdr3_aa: CASSFPGMETQYF
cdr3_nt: TGTGCCAGCAGCTTCCCGGGGATGGAGACCCAGTACTTC

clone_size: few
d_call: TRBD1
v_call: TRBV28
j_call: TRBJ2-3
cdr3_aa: CASSSPAGGFDTQYF
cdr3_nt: TGTGCCAGCAGTTCCCCTGCAGGGGGTTTCGATACGCAGTATTTT

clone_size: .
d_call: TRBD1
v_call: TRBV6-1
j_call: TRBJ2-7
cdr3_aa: CASSPPGQGNEQYF
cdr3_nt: TGTGCCAGCAGTCCGCCGGGACAGGGGAACGAGCAGTACTTC

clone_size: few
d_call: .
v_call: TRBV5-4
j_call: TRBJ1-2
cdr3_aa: CASSGGEGLEYGYTF
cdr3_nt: TGTGCCAGCAGCGGGGGGGAGGGCTTGGAGTATGGCTACACCTTC